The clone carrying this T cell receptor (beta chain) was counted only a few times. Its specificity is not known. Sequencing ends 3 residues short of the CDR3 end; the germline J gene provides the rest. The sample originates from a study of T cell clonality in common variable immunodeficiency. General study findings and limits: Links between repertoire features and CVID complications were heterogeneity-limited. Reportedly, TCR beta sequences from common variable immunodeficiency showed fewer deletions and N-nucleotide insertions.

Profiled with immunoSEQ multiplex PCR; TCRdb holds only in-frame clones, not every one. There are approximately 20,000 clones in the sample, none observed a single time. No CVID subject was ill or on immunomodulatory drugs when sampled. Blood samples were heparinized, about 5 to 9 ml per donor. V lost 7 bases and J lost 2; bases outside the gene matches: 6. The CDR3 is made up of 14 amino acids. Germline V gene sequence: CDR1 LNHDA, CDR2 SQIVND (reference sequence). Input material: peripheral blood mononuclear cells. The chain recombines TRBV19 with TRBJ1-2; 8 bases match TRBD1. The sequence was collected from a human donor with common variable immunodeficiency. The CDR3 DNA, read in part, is TGTGCCAGTACCTACCAGGGGGCGAACTATGGC. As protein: CASTYQGANYG. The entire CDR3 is CASTYQGANYGYTF.